Shown below are 24 T cell receptor beta chains from a single sample sequenced in a study of blood T cells in healthy people across ages. A second roughly 6 to 12 cycle PCR used barcoded and J-beta primers. TCRdb re-derived calls from the 5' RACE reads in MiXCR, one entry per CDR3 protein. The sample lists hundreds of thousands of distinct CDR3 sequences; under 30% were seen once. Sequenced sample: blood. The receptors originated from a woman of 80 years or more in good health.

This clonotype was counted between two and nine times. This rearrangement joins TRBV7-9 to TRBJ1-4; D unresolved. The germline V and J ends were trimmed by 1 base and 9 bases, with 6 bases remaining between them. The CDR3 is 12 residues long. Germline assignment: CDR1 SEHNR and CDR2 FQNEAQ (reference sequence). The CDR3 nucleotides are TGTGCCAGCAGCTTAGAGAGGCAAAAACTGTTTTTT. Translated, it gives CASSLERQKLFF.

The chain has TRBV29-1 and TRBJ2-5, with D unclear. The CDR3 runs to 11 residues. Germline assignment: CDR1 SQVTM and CDR2 ANQGSEA. V was cut by 6 bases and J by 5 bases, with 10 bases left in between. DNA of the CDR3: TGCAGCGTCGGCTCTGGGGAGACCCAGTACTTC. This codes for CSVGSGETQYF.

With respect to this clonotype: A much larger clone differs by one base, so this may be a read error. The chain uses TRBV5-1 and TRBJ2-1; the D is unclear. The CDR3 is 13 amino acids. Germline V gene sequence: CDR1 SGHRS, CDR2 YFSETQ. Trimming took 0 bases from V and 9 from J, leaving 10 bases between them. The CDR3 here is CASSLGSLPEQFF. In DNA, the CDR3 is TGCGCCAGCAGCTTGGGGAGTTTACCTGAGCAGTTCTTC.

As concerns this clonotype: This may be a read error: a much more frequent sequence differs by one nucleotide. The chain uses TRBV20-1 and TRBJ2-5; D may be TRBD2 (5 bases). The length of the CDR3 is 14 residues. CDR1 and CDR2 from the germline V gene are DFQATT and SNEGSKA (reference sequence). The DNA of the CDR3 is TGCAGTACTAGAGATCCCCGCGGATCGGGGACCCAGTACTTC. This translates into CSTRDPRGSGTQYF.

About this clonotype: A much larger clone differs from this one at a single base, so this may be a read error. The chain uses TRBV6-6 and TRBJ2-1, with D maybe TRBD1 (6 bases). Germline V lookup: CDR1 MNHNY, CDR2 SVGAGI (reference sequence). The CDR3 extends over 16 amino acids. With 7 bases removed from V and 5 bases from J, the gap between germline ends came to 21 bases. CDR3 bases: TGTGCCAGCAACTTAGTGGGCAGGGGATCTGACAATGAGCAGTTCTTC. Its protein product is CASNLVGRGSDNEQFF.

This clonotype has at least ten counts. The chain links TRBV6-5 to TRBJ1-5; D is unclear. Trimming pared 6 bases from V and 3 bases from J, leaving 15 bases between. The CDR3 runs to 15 residues. Germline lookup yields CDR1 MNHEY and CDR2 SVGAGI. DNA of the CDR3: TGTGCCAGCAGGGTTAGGAGTGGGCCCAATCAGCCCCAGCATTTT. Amino acids: CASRVRSGPNQPQHF.

The chain couples TRBV27 to TRBJ1-5; D gene uncertain. Germline CDR1 and CDR2: MNHEY and SMNVEV (reference sequence). This CDR3 spans 14 amino acids. Trimming stripped 6 bases from V and 7 bases from J, with 16 bases between. This CDR3 reads CASRDLERLQPQHF. The DNA for the CDR3 is TGTGCCAGCAGGGACTTGGAGAGGTTGCAGCCCCAGCATTTT.

In its sample, this clonotype was seen many times. This chain joins TRBV7-2 and TRBJ2-1; 7 bases agree with TRBD2. Losses at the gene ends were 1 base for V and 7 bases for J; bases not matched to a gene: 10. The CDR3 loop spans 16 amino acids. From germline, CDR1 is SGHTA and CDR2 FQGNSA. The CDR3 DNA reads TGTGCCAGCAGCTTAGGCCTTGGGCGGGGGTTAAATGAGCAGTTCTTC. Translation: CASSLGLGRGLNEQFF.

The rearrangement uses TRBV28 and TRBJ2-2; D is unresolved. The CDR3 spans 12 residues. The germline CDR1 and CDR2 sequences are MDHEN and SYDVKM. Trimming cost V 9 bases and J 6 bases, with 11 bases left between them. The CDR3 DNA reads as TGTGCCAGTCCCTCGCGGTCCGGGGAGCTGTTTTTT. Encoded protein: CASPSRSGELFF. The entire variable domain, with the rest obtained from reference TRBV28 and TRBJ2-2, is as follows: DVKVTQSSRYLVKRTGEKVFLECVQDMDHENMFWYRQDPGLGLRLIYFSYDVKMKEKGDIPEGYSVSREKKERFSLILESASTNQTSMYLCASPSRSGELFFGEGSRLTVL.

The V gene is TRBV3-1, the J gene TRBJ2-5; no reliable D call. The CDR3 is made up of 13 amino acids. Trimming stripped 1 base from V and 3 bases from J, with 6 bases between. Germline V lookup: CDR1 LGHDT, CDR2 YNNKEL (reference sequence). The CDR3: CASSQGTKETQYF. The CDR3 DNA sequence: TGTGCCAGCAGCCAAGGTACAAAAGAGACCCAGTACTTC.

The chain carries TRBV7-9 and TRBJ1-1; 8 nucleotides line up with TRBD1. V lost 4 bases to trimming and J lost 11 bases; unmatched junction nucleotides: 6. The CDR3 sequence is 12 residues long. Germline V CDR1 and CDR2: SEHNR, FQNEAQ (reference sequence). CDR3 region: CASSSGQGRAFF. For the CDR3, the DNA is TGTGCCAGCAGCTCAGGACAGGGAAGGGCTTTCTTT.

The chain recombines TRBV12-3 or TRBV12-4 with TRBJ2-2, with 9 positions matching TRBD1. CDR3 length: 15 amino acids. V was pared by 3 bases and J by 3 bases, with 2 bases of the junction left unmatched. The DNA for the CDR3 is TGTGCCAGCAGTTTCAGGGACAGGGACACCGGGGAGCTGTTTTTT. Encoded protein: CASSFRDRDTGELFF.

This clonotype was counted many times. The chain couples TRBV7-2 to TRBJ2-3; D is possibly TRBD1 (7 bases). Per germline, CDR1 SGHTA and CDR2 FQGNSA. Trimming left V 4 bases short and J 3 bases short, with 14 bases between. This CDR3 region has 15 residues. The DNA for the CDR3 is TGTGCCAGCAGCTCCAGGGGGGTAAATACAGATACGCAGTATTTT. This codes for CASSSRGVNTDTQYF.

V and J are TRBV30 and TRBJ1-4, with 7 bases lining up with TRBD1. This CDR3 is built from 14 residues. The ends lost 2 bases at V and 7 bases at J; junction bases unmatched: 7. Germline lookup yields CDR1 GTSNPN and CDR2 SVGIG (reference sequence). CDR3 nucleotides: TGTGCCTGGAGTCTAGGGGGCTCTAGTGAAAAACTGTTTTTT. Protein product: CAWSLGGSSEKLFF.

This clonotype was counted between two and nine times. A much larger clone differs by one base, so this may be a read error. The genes are TRBV20-1 and TRBJ2-7; D not certain. CDR1 DFQATT and CDR2 SNEGSKA come from the germline V gene (reference sequence). The CDR3 sequence is 13 residues long. Trimming took 1 base from V and 3 from J, leaving 10 bases between them. This CDR3 reads CSARVLTRYEQYF. As DNA, the CDR3 is TGCAGTGCTAGAGTGCTGACACGCTACGAGCAGTACTTC.

The J gene is TRBJ1-2, the V gene TRBV18; the match to TRBD1 covers 10 bases. The CDR3 contains 18 residues. The germline gives CDR1 KGHSH, CDR2 LQKENI. V was pared by 4 bases and J by 5 bases, with 16 bases of the junction left unmatched. In DNA, the CDR3 is TGTGCCAGCTCACTACAATTCCTCCGGGACAGGGGCGAATATGGCTACACCTTC. Protein: CASSLQFLRDRGEYGYTF.

This clonotype appeared many times. The chain is built from TRBV7-2 and TRBJ1-2; D not resolved. Per germline, CDR1 SGHTA and CDR2 FQGNSA. This CDR3 comprises 16 residues. Trimming cost V 1 base and J 6 bases, with 18 bases left between them. The CDR3 sequence: CASSLVGRDGRNGYTF. CDR3 nucleotide sequence: TGTGCCAGCAGCTTAGTCGGGCGGGATGGGAGGAATGGCTACACCTTC.

V usage is TRBV7-2 and J usage is TRBJ2-3; 12 nucleotides line up with TRBD2. With 5 bases clipped from V and 1 base from J, the junction kept 19 bases outside the gene matches. The length of the CDR3 is 21 residues. From germline, CDR1 is SGHTA and CDR2 FQGNSA. The CDR3 bases are TGTGCCAGCAGCCTAGTCCCCATCCTAGCGGGAGGGCGAGTGGGCACAGATACGCAGTATTTT. The encoded protein is CASSLVPILAGGRVGTDTQYF.

This clonotype has a count of ten or more. This chain uses TRBV4-3 with TRBJ2-5, with D perhaps TRBD1 (5 bases). Trimming left V 1 base short and J 1 base short, with 10 bases between. There are 15 residues in the CDR3. Germline loops: CDR1 LGHNA, CDR2 YSLEER. The CDR3 DNA reads TGCGCCAGCAGCCAAGGGGGCAGAGTCCAAGAGACCCAGTACTTC. Amino acid sequence: CASSQGGRVQETQYF.

Ten or more counts support this clonotype. The genes are TRBV27 and TRBJ1-2, with 7 bases matching TRBD1. Per germline, CDR1 MNHEY and CDR2 SMNVEV (reference sequence). Trimming at V came to 6 bases and at J to 3 bases, leaving 7 bases not matched to a gene. This CDR3 region has 14 residues. The CDR3 spells CASSPRQGDYGYTF. The DNA for the CDR3 is TGTGCCAGCAGCCCACGACAGGGAGACTATGGCTACACCTTC.

As regards this clonotype: This may arise from a read error, as a much more abundant clone is one base away. This sequence joins TRBV20-1 and TRBJ2-1; 7 nucleotides agree with TRBD1. The CDR3 runs 13 residues. V lost 6 bases and J lost 10; bases outside the gene matches: 12. The V gene's germline CDR1 is DFQATT and CDR2 SNEGSKA (reference sequence). The CDR3 DNA sequence: TGCAGTGCCACTGACAGGGAGACTTACGAGCAGTTCTTC. This codes for CSATDRETYEQFF.

This clonotype has just a few counts. The chain carries TRBV20-1 and TRBJ1-5; 7 bases are shared with TRBD1. Germline CDR1 is DFQATT and CDR2 is SNEGSKA (reference sequence). With 5 bases clipped from V and 4 bases from J, the junction kept 5 bases outside the gene matches. The length of the CDR3 is 13 residues. The CDR3 nucleotides are TGCAGTGCTCGGGACAGAATAAATCAGCCCCAGCATTTT. Translation gives CSARDRINQPQHF.

Only a few counts were recorded for this clonotype. An end of the junction differs from the germline gene, which may be a read error. This sequence joins TRBV10-3 and TRBJ2-3; the D is unclear. CDR3 length: 11 amino acids. From germline, CDR1 is ENHRY and CDR2 SYGVKD. The CDR3 nucleotides are TGTGCCACCAAAAACACAGATACGCGGTATTTT. Its protein is CATKNTDTRYF.

A few counts support this clonotype. This chain uses TRBV9 with TRBJ1-1, with D hard to call. The V gene lost 2 bases and the J gene lost 1 base, with 21 bases spanning the gap. The CDR3 extends over 18 amino acids. Germline V lookup: CDR1 SGDLS, CDR2 YYNGEE. The CDR3 nucleotides are TGTGCCAGCAGCGTTACTCATTTAGTTGGCCAGCGGAACACTGAAGCTTTCTTT. Protein: CASSVTHLVGQRNTEAFF.